There are many counts of the clone carrying this T cell receptor beta chain. Using unique molecular identifiers, the investigators prepared the TCRbeta library. TCRdb re-called the PCR reads with MiXCR, one entry per CDR3 protein. This table has 640,000 or so distinct CDR3 sequences, around 16% appearing once. This sample stems from a study of T-cell reconstitution after alpha-beta-depleted transplantation in children. This CDR3 spans 11 amino acids. Trimming took 5 bases from V and 8 from J, leaving 12 bases between them. Germline assignment: CDR1 SQVTM and CDR2 ANQGSEA. This chain connects TRBV29-1 to TRBJ1-2; possible D gene TRBD1, 5 bases. This receptor was obtained from a human donor who donated a stem cell graft to a child with acute myeloid leukemia. The sample was PBMCs from the stem cell graft donor, taken from the stem cell graft. In DNA form, the CDR3 reads TGCAGCGTTCTAGGGACTCGGGGCTACACCTTC. Amino acids: CSVLGTRGYTF.